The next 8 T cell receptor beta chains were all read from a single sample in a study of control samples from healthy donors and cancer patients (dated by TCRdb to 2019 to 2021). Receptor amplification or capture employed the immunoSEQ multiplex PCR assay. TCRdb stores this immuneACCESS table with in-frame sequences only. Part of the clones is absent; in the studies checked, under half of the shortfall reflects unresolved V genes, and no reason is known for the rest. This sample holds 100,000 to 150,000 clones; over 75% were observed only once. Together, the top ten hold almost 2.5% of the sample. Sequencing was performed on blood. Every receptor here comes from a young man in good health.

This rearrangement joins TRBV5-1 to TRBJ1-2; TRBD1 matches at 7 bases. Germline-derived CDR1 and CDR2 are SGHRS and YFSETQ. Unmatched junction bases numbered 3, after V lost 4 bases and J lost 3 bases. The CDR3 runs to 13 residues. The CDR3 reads CASSPQGDYGYTF. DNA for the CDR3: TGCGCCAGCAGCCCGCAGGGGGACTATGGCTACACCTTC.

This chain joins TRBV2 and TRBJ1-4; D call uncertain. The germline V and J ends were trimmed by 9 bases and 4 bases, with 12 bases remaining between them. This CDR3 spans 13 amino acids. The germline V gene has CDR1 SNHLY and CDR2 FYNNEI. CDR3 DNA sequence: TGTGCCAGTACGGACGGTTTTAATGAAAAACTGTTTTTT. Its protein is CASTDGFNEKLFF.

CDR3 region: CASSQDGGNTEAFF. The CDR3 DNA reads TGCGCCAGCAGCCAAGACGGCGGGAACACTGAAGCTTTCTTT. This chain joins TRBV4-3 and TRBJ1-1; no definite D call. Between the trimmed V and J ends, which lost 0 bases and 1 base, there was a span of 6 bases. In germline, CDR1 is LGHNA, CDR2 YSLEER. The CDR3 covers 14 residues.

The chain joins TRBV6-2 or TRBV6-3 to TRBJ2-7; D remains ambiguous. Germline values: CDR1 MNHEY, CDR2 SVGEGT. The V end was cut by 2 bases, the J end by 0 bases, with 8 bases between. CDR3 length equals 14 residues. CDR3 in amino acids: CASSYEESSYEQYV. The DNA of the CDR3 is TGTGCCAGCAGTTACGAAGAGAGCTCCTACGAGCAGTACGTC.

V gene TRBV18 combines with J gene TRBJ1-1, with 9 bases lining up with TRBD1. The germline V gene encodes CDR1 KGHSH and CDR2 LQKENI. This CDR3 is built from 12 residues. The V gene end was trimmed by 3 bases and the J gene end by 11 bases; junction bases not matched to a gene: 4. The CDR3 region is CASSPLDRGAFF. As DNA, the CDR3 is TGTGCCAGCTCACCCCTGGACAGGGGTGCTTTCTTT. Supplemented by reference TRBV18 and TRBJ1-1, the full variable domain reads NAGVMQNPRHLVRRRGQEARLRCSPMKGHSHVYWYRQLPEEGLKFMVYLQKENIIDESGMPKERFSAEFPKEGPSILRIQQVVRGDSAAYFCASSPLDRGAFFGQGTRLTVV.

The CDR3 region has the DNA TGTGCCAGCCCCCCTCCAGGGGTCCCCTACAATGAGCAGTTCTTC. Amino acid sequence: CASPPPGVPYNEQFF. The chain is built from TRBV19 and TRBJ2-1, with a weak D call TRBD1 (6 bases). Germline V CDR1 and CDR2: LNHDA, SQIVND (reference sequence). The CDR3 is 15 amino acids. V was trimmed by 9 bases and J by 2 bases, leaving 17 bases between them.

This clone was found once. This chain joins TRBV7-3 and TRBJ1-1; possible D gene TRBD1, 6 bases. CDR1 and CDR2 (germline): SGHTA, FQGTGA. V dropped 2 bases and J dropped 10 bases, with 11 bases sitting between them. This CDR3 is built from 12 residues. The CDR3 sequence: CASSLEGGGAFF. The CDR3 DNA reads TGTGCCAGCAGCTTAGAGGGAGGGGGAGCTTTCTTT.

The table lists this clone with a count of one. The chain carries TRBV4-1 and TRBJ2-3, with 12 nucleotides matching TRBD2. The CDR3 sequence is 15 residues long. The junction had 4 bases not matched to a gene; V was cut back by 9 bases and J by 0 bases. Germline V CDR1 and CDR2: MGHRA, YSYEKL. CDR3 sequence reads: CASASGGDSTDTQYF. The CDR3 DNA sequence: TGCGCCAGTGCTAGCGGGGGGGATAGCACAGATACGCAGTATTTT.